This T cell receptor beta chain appears in the sequencing data of a study of regulatory T cells in long-lasting Graves disease. General study findings and limits: When disease was persistent, TRBV28, TRBJ1-2 and TRBJ2-5 were the favored segments.

Relying on iRepertoire HTBI primers and Arm-PCR of CDR3 regions, the team built TCR beta libraries. Each CDR3 protein gets one entry after TCRdb re-called the multiplex PCR reads with MiXCR. The sample yields about 380,000 distinct CDR3 sequences, roughly a sixth seen once. The CDR3 is 16 residues long. The germline V gene encodes CDR1 SEHNR and CDR2 FQNEAQ (reference sequence). Trimming cost V 0 bases and J 0 bases, with 12 bases left between them. Time point described: newly diagnosed GD, antithyroid drugs for less than 3 months. After RNA was extracted from PBMCs, the TCR library was made from it. This clonotype has at least ten counts. Its antigen is currently unknown.

The sequenced sample was peripheral blood mononuclear cells (PBMCs), obtained at new diagnosis, from a patient treated with antithyroid drugs. V is TRBV7-9 and J is TRBJ2-7; D gene uncertain. The receptor was derived from a female donor with Graves disease. CDR3 nucleotide sequence: TGTGCCAGCAGCTTAGCGTCGCCAGGAGTCTCCTACGAGCAGTACTTC. This codes for CASSLASPGVSYEQYF.